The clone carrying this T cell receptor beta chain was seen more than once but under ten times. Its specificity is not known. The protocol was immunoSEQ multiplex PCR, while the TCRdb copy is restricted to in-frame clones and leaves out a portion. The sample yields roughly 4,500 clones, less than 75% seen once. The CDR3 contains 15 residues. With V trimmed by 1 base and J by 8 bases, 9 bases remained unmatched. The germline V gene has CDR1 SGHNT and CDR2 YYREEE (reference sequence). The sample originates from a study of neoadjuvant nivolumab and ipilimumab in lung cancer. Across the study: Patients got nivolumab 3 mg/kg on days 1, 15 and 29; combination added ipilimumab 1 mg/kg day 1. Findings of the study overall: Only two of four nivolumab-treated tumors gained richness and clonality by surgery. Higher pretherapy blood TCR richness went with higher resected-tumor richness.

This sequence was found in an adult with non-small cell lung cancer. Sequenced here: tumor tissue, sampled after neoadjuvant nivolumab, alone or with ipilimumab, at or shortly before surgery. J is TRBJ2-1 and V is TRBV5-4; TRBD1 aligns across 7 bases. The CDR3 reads CASSLRQGVADEQFF. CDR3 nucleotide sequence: TGTGCCAGCAGCTTGCGACAGGGTGTTGCGGATGAGCAGTTCTTC.